The clone carrying this T cell receptor (beta chain) came up a few times. Its specificity is not known. Stimulation used around 9.1 ug/mL lysate from CMV-infected fibroblasts. Sorted nonresponding memory CD4+ T cells were CD40L-negative, CD69-negative, CD45RO-high. Sequencing used immunoSEQ version 4 in survey mode. The table came from immunoSEQ multiplex PCR; TCRdb's copy has only in-frame clones and leaves some out. The data contain approximately 35,000 clones, 75% to 85% of them singletons. The data stem from a study of persistence of HIV-infected CD4 T cells. Study at large: Suppressive ART had lasted a median of approximately 8 years.

This CDR3 has 19 amino acids. The sequencing used CD4+ T cells sorted from PBMCs after approximately 20-hour stimulation, collected from a patient who received antiretroviral therapy. This TCR was recovered from an adult man with HIV who was CMV-seropositive. The chain carries TRBV21-1 and TRBJ2-3; TRBD2 reflects the table's D call only, with no check against the DNA. TRBV21-1 is listed as a pseudogene. CDR3 sequence reads: CASSKAVRGLAGGPDTQYF. CDR3 in DNA: TGTGCCAGCAGCAAAGCGGTACGGGGACTAGCGGGGGGGCCGGATACGCAGTATTTT.